These 19 T cell receptor beta chains came from one sample sequenced in a study of OX40 agonist ivuxolimab in advanced cancers. Generated by immunoSEQ multiplex PCR, the TCRdb table keeps only in-frame clones and is missing some. The sample holds some 89,000 clones, about 86% seen once. Sequencing used CD4+ or CD8+ T cells sorted from blood, obtained in a trial of the OX40 agonist ivuxolimab. These receptors were obtained from an adult with an advanced solid tumor such as melanoma, head and neck, liver or kidney cancer.

The chain has TRBV28 and TRBJ2-3, with 7 bases matching TRBD2. Germline CDR1 reads MDHEN; CDR2 reads SYDVKM. After removal of 6 bases from V and 0 bases from J, the junction contained 3 bases not matched to a gene. The CDR3 spans 14 residues. In DNA, the CDR3 is TGTGCCAGCAGGGACGGGGGGAGCACAGATACGCAGTATTTT. Protein product: CASRDGGSTDTQYF.

The table lists this clone with a count of one. The chain combines TRBV7-9 with TRBJ2-1, with 9 bases fitting TRBD2. V lost 3 bases and J lost 6; bases outside the gene matches: 6. This CDR3 is built from 15 residues. Germline V gene lookup returns CDR1 SEHNR and CDR2 FQNEAQ (reference sequence). The CDR3, as DNA: TGTGCCAGCAGCTTGGCTAGCGGGGCGGTCAATGAGCAGTTCTTC. It codes for CASSLASGAVNEQFF.

This rearrangement joins TRBV2 to TRBJ1-6; possible D gene TRBD1, 5 bases. V gave up 8 bases and J gave up 4 bases, with 12 bases separating them. CDR3 length equals 14 residues. Per the germline V gene, CDR1 is SNHLY and CDR2 is FYNNEI. DNA of the CDR3: TGTGCCAGCCCCGGGACGGCGTATAATTCACCCCTCCACTTT. It codes for CASPGTAYNSPLHF.

The CDR3 sequence: CASSQDGGALTDTQYF. In DNA form, the CDR3 reads TGCGCCAGCAGCCAAGACGGGGGGGCCCTCACAGATACGCAGTATTTT. The V and J genes are TRBV4-1 and TRBJ2-3; 8 bases match TRBD2. Germline V lookup: CDR1 MGHRA, CDR2 YSYEKL. The CDR3 is made up of 16 amino acids. The V and J ends lost 0 bases and 2 bases, in that order; junction bases with no gene match: 4.

The genes are TRBV7-9 and TRBJ1-2, with no clear D. Trimming cost V 3 bases and J 8 bases, with 13 bases left between them. Germline CDR1 is SEHNR and CDR2 is FQNEAQ (reference sequence). This CDR3 comprises 13 residues. The CDR3 DNA sequence: TGTGCCAGCAGCTTCGAGGACCATCGGGGCTACACCTTC. Translated: CASSFEDHRGYTF.

This sequence joins TRBV29-1 and TRBJ2-3, with D tentatively TRBD1 (8 bases). The CDR3 loop spans 14 amino acids. Germline CDR1 reads SQVTM; CDR2 reads ANQGSEA. Trimming pared 7 bases from V and 6 bases from J, leaving 20 bases between. CDR3 sequence: CSAGGQGVVDTQYF. The CDR3 DNA is TGCAGCGCGGGAGGACAGGGAGTGGTGGATACGCAGTATTTT.

The chain combines TRBV21-1 with TRBJ1-2. TRBV21-1 corresponds to a pseudogene. The CDR3 covers 15 residues. CDR3 residues: CASIHPGRTNYGYTF. For the CDR3, the DNA is TGTGCCAGTATTCATCCGGGACGGACCAACTATGGCTACACCTTC.

This clone has only one observation. The rearrangement joins TRBV19 to TRBJ1-2; no clear D. V gave up 1 base and J gave up 2 bases, with 11 bases separating them. The germline V gene has CDR1 LNHDA and CDR2 SQIVND (reference sequence). This CDR3 has 15 residues. In nucleotides, the CDR3 is TGTGCCAGTAGTATAGTTAGGTTCGCAAACTATGGCTACACCTTC. Its protein product is CASSIVRFANYGYTF.

The chain is built from TRBV9 and TRBJ1-1; D not certain. The germline CDR1 and CDR2 sequences are SGDLS and YYNGEE. The V and J ends lost 4 bases and 4 bases respectively, with 17 bases between them. This CDR3 contains 15 residues. This CDR3 is CASSPSQADGTEAFF. The CDR3 nucleotides read TGTGCCAGCAGCCCATCCCAGGCCGACGGCACTGAAGCTTTCTTT.

The rearrangement joins TRBV19 to TRBJ2-7; D may be TRBD1 (5 bases). Trimming shortened V by 6 bases and J by 2 bases, and 11 bases separated the two germline ends. Germline V gene sequence: CDR1 LNHDA, CDR2 SQIVND (reference sequence). The CDR3 has 13 amino acids. The CDR3 bases are TGTGCCAGTAGCCTCAGGGAAGCCTACGAGCAGTACTTC. Its translation is CASSLREAYEQYF.

The chain links TRBV7-8 to TRBJ2-1; the match to TRBD2 covers 8 bases. The junction had 4 bases not matched to a gene; V was cut back by 8 bases and J by 7 bases. The CDR3 has 12 amino acids. Germline CDR1 and CDR2: SGHVS and FQNEAQ. In DNA, the CDR3 is TGTGCCAGCGCCAGCGGGGGAAATGAGCAGTTCTTC. This codes for CASASGGNEQFF.

This clone was counted between two and nine times. The chain links TRBV29-1 to TRBJ2-2; D may match TRBD1 or TRBD2 (5 bases each). Trimming cost V 0 bases and J 6 bases, with 23 bases left between them. CDR3 size: 18 residues. Germline-derived CDR1 and CDR2 are SQVTM and ANQGSEA. This CDR3 is CSVEDLPAGRAGAGELFF. The CDR3 DNA is TGCAGCGTTGAAGATCTTCCTGCGGGCAGGGCGGGCGCCGGGGAGCTGTTTTTT.

The chain combines TRBV15 with TRBJ2-2; the D gene is possibly TRBD2 (6 bases). The germline V gene has CDR1 LNHNV and CDR2 YYDKDF (reference sequence). CDR3 length: 14 amino acids. The V end was cut by 4 bases, the J end by 5 bases, with 11 bases between. CDR3 region: CATSTIRGTGELFF. CDR3 nucleotide sequence: TGTGCCACCAGCACAATTCGGGGGACCGGGGAGCTGTTTTTT.

The CDR3 nucleotides read TGTGCCAGCAGCAAGACAGGGGAGGGGATCTACGAGCAGTACTTC. This translates into CASSKTGEGIYEQYF. The chain carries TRBV7-2 and TRBJ2-7; D is possibly TRBD1 (8 bases). The CDR3 length is 15 residues. Trimming cost V 5 bases and J 3 bases, with 17 bases left between them. CDR1 SGHTA and CDR2 FQGNSA come from the germline V gene.

CDR3 region: CASSAGLAGGKTDTQYF. The CDR3 nucleotides read TGTGCCAGCAGCGCTGGACTAGCGGGGGGAAAGACAGATACGCAGTATTTT. The chain joins TRBV5-8 to TRBJ2-3; 14 bases fit TRBD2. Germline lookup yields CDR1 SGHTS and CDR2 YDEGEE. J lost 3 bases, V lost 4 bases, and 7 bases had no gene match. The CDR3 has 17 residues. Looking up the rest from reference TRBV5-8 and TRBJ2-3 gives the full variable domain: EAGVTQSPTHLIKTRGQQATLRCSPISGHTSVYWYQQALGLGLQFLLWYDEGEERNRGNFPPRFSGRQFPNYSSELNVNALELEDSALYLCASSAGLAGGKTDTQYFGPGTRLTVL.

The gene calls are TRBV18 and TRBJ2-3; D unclear. Deletions cut 0 bases from V and 0 bases from J, with 7 bases between. This CDR3 spans 15 amino acids. CDR1 is KGHSH, CDR2 LQKENI, per germline. As DNA, the CDR3 is TGTGCCAGCTCACCACCGGAACATAGCACAGATACGCAGTATTTT. Its protein product is CASSPPEHSTDTQYF.

The chain carries TRBV6-5 and TRBJ1-1, with D perhaps matching TRBD1 (5 bases). V was trimmed by 6 bases and J by 0 bases, leaving 14 bases between them. In germline, CDR1 is MNHEY, CDR2 SVGAGI. There are 15 residues in the CDR3. The CDR3 reads CASRGPSILNTEAFF. The CDR3 DNA reads TGTGCCAGCAGGGGACCGAGCATACTGAACACTGAAGCTTTCTTT.

The rearrangement uses TRBV10-3 and TRBJ2-1; D is uncertain. The CDR3 extends over 12 amino acids. Germline-derived CDR1 and CDR2 are ENHRY and SYGVKD. V lost 4 bases to trimming and J lost 10 bases, with 11 bases between them. CDR3 protein: CAISVNRREQFF. As DNA, the CDR3 is TGTGCCATCAGTGTTAATCGTAGGGAGCAGTTCTTC.

This clone was recorded a few times. The rearrangement links TRBV19 to TRBJ1-5; tentative D call: TRBD1 (5 bases). This CDR3 region has 12 residues. Germline V gene data show CDR1 as LNHDA and CDR2 as SQIVND (reference sequence). V was cut by 9 bases and J by 1 base, with 7 bases left in between. The CDR3 region has the DNA TGTGCCAGCCAGGGAAGCAATCAGCCCCAGCATTTT. Residues: CASQGSNQPQHF.